This TCR beta chain was sequenced during a study of patients and donors after allogeneic stem cell transplantation. V lost 2 bases and J lost 6; bases outside the gene matches: 3. This CDR3 has 15 residues. Germline CDR1 is SGHTA and CDR2 is FQGNSA. TCRdb re-derived calls from the RT-PCR reads in MiXCR, one entry per CDR3 protein. The sample holds roughly 190,000 distinct CDR3 sequences, less than 45% seen once. The V gene is TRBV7-2, the J gene TRBJ2-1; 11 bases fit TRBD2. The sequencing input was blood, either unsorted or a sorted T cell fraction (not recorded which). This clonotype originated in a human donor who was either an allogeneic HSCT recipient or a stem cell or donor lymphocyte infusion donor (not recorded which). It is not recorded whose cells these are; they may come from a transplant donor. CDR3: CASSLISGRANEQFF. For the CDR3, the DNA is TGTGCCAGCAGCTTAATTAGCGGGAGGGCCAATGAGCAGTTCTTC.